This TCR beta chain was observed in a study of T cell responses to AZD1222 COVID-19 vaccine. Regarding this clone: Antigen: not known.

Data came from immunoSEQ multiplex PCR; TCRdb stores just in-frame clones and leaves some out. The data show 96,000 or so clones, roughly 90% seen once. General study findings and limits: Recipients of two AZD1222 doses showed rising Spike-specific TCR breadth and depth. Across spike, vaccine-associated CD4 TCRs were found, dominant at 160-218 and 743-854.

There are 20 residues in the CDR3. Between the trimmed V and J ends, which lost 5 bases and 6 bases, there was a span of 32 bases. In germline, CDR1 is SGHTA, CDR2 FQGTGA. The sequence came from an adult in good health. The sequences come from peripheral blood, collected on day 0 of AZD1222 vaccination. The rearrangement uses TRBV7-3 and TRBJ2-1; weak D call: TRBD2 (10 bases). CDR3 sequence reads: CASSQRDRAASGSIGNEQFF. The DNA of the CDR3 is TGTGCCAGCAGCCAACGGGACAGGGCGGCTAGCGGGAGTATTGGCAATGAGCAGTTCTTC.